This TCR beta chain derives from a study of control samples from healthy donors and cancer patients. This CDR3 spans 11 amino acids. Trimming left V 6 bases short and J 0 bases short, with 1 base between. Some clones are missing from TCRdb's copy, which holds only in-frame ones; the method was immunoSEQ multiplex PCR. The table includes about 61,000 clones, nearly 90% detected once. Source material: PBMCs. V gene TRBV12-3 or TRBV12-4 combines with J gene TRBJ2-3; D unresolved. This TCR came from a man between 60 and 70 years old with colorectal cancer. CDR3 loop: CASRSTDTQYF. As DNA, the CDR3 is TGTGCCAGCAGGAGCACAGATACGCAGTATTTT.